This T cell receptor (beta chain) was observed in a study of blood T cell repertoires in COVID-19. On the study more broadly: COVID-19 samples, acute and convalescent, were from the United States, Italy and Spain. Nucleic acid was either cDNA or gDNA, and it came from T cells, B-cell-depleted T cells, or PBMCs.

Original data processing: For nucleated cells, counts were estimated from reference gene primer amplification. Assay: immunoSEQ multiplex PCR; the TCRdb copy retains only in-frame clones and omits some. V, J and clone size are taken as reported in that table, and D and trimming were inferred from the DNA itself. The sample shows approximately 100,000 clones, 75% to 90% of them seen only once. V was shortened by 2 bases and J by 7 bases, with 3 bases between the two germline ends. There are 12 residues in the CDR3. The chain combines TRBV12-3 or TRBV12-4 with TRBJ1-6; D call uncertain. The origin of this receptor is an elderly woman with active COVID-19. Sequenced: peripheral blood. CDR3 bases: TGTGCCAGCAGTTTAAGCAATTCACCCCTCCACTTT. As protein: CASSLSNSPLHF.